The clone carrying this TCR beta chain was observed a handful of times. The data stem from a study of early T cells in non-severe SARS-CoV-2 infection. The CDR3 is made up of 14 amino acids. Trimming cost V 3 bases and J 5 bases, with 13 bases left between them. The germline V gene encodes CDR1 MNHEY and CDR2 SVGAGI. Attachment of unique molecular identifiers to individual cDNA molecules was performed. Via MiXCR, TCRdb re-called the 5' RACE reads, giving one row per CDR3 protein. The sample lists about 110,000 distinct CDR3 sequences, 10% to 15% occurring once. The origin of this receptor is an adult who was a healthcare worker with PCR-confirmed SARS-CoV-2 infection or an uninfected control (not recorded which). This sequence joins TRBV6-5 and TRBJ1-1; D remains ambiguous. The sequencing used whole blood, collected at baseline. CDR3 DNA sequence: TGTGCCAGCAGTTATTATCGGCTTGGGACTGAAGCTTTCTTT. Its protein product is CASSYYRLGTEAFF.